Listed below are T cell receptor beta chains from one sample, sequenced in a study of blood T cell repertoires in COVID-19. Here immunoSEQ multiplex PCR was the method, and the copy in TCRdb shows in-frame clones only, minus some. The sample has about 140,000 clones; roughly 89% are singletons. Sequenced: peripheral blood. Receptor source: a human donor in a cohort sampled during active COVID-19. CDR3s include the opening cysteine and the closing phenylalanine or tryptophan. Each record gives: D gene, V gene, CDR3 length, CDR3 protein. The D gene is left open where the match is weak.

. | TRBV29-1 | 15 | CSGGAGAYSYNEQFF
. | TRBV9 | 14 | CASSLGTNTYEQYF
TRBD1 | TRBV6-1 | 16 | CASSEAPGQGAWEQYF
. | TRBV7-2 | 12 | CASSFGGQPQHF
TRBD1 | TRBV4-3 | 16 | CASSQDLDRGRVGYTF
. | TRBV6-5 | 15 | CASRPPGGAGYEQYF
. | TRBV6-6 | 15 | CASSYLTGHTGELFF
. | TRBV4-2 | 14 | CASSLRRGPYEQYF
. | TRBV3-1/TRBV3-2 | 15 | CASSQDRERNYGYTF
TRBD1 | TRBV19 | 17 | CASSIDRVRGIGNTIYF